The 2 T cell receptor beta chains reported below all come from one sample, sequenced in a study of early T cells in non-severe SARS-CoV-2 infection. Via MiXCR, TCRdb re-called the 5' RACE reads, giving one row per CDR3 protein. This table holds approximately 71,000 distinct CDR3 sequences, roughly a tenth found once. What was sequenced was whole blood. The source of these receptors is an adult who was a healthcare worker with PCR-confirmed SARS-CoV-2 infection or an uninfected control (not recorded which).

There are many counts of this clonotype. The chain joins TRBV7-2 to TRBJ2-1, with D possibly being TRBD1 or TRBD2 (5 bases each). V shed 5 bases and J shed 6 bases, with 14 bases lying between them. This CDR3 region has 14 residues. In germline, CDR1 is SGHTA, CDR2 FQGNSA. The CDR3 sequence is CASSQLGPTNEQFF. The CDR3, as DNA: TGTGCCAGCAGCCAACTGGGACCGACCAATGAGCAGTTCTTC.

V and J are TRBV28 and TRBJ2-5, with 10 bases fitting TRBD1. V shed 7 bases, J shed 4 bases, and the junction held 9 bases outside the gene matches. The CDR3 sequence is 15 residues long. Germline V gene data show CDR1 as MDHEN and CDR2 as SYDVKM. CDR3: CASNTPWDRGETQYF. The CDR3, as DNA: TGTGCCAGCAACACCCCCTGGGACAGGGGAGAGACCCAGTACTTC. The variable domain in full, completed from reference TRBV28 and TRBJ2-5, reads DVKVTQSSRYLVKRTGEKVFLECVQDMDHENMFWYRQDPGLGLRLIYFSYDVKMKEKGDIPEGYSVSREKKERFSLILESASTNQTSMYLCASNTPWDRGETQYFGPGTRLLVL.